Listed here are 27 T cell receptor beta chains from one sample, sequenced in a study of CD8 T cells in Susac syndrome. The authors reverse transcribed 0.5 to 1 ug RNA with random hexamers. MiXCR, run by TCRdb on the immunoSEQ multiplex PCR reads, gives a single entry per CDR3 protein. The sample carries 150,000 or so distinct CDR3 sequences, 95% to 96% recorded once. The sequenced material came from CD8+ T cells from PBMCs. These TCRs come from a human donor with multiple sclerosis.

CDR3 in DNA: TGTGCCACCAGGATGGACGGCTACTATGGCTACACCTTC. Residues: CATRMDGYYGYTF. The chain combines TRBV15 with TRBJ1-2; D remains ambiguous. Germline CDR1 LNHNV, CDR2 YYDKDF (reference sequence). Trimming pared 6 bases from V and 3 bases from J, leaving 11 bases between. This CDR3 region has 13 residues.

The rearrangement joins TRBV2 to TRBJ2-5; unclear D gene. The germline V gene has CDR1 SNHLY and CDR2 FYNNEI. This CDR3 is built from 13 residues. Trimming pared 6 bases from V and 0 bases from J, leaving 8 bases between. For the CDR3, the DNA is TGTGCCAGCAGAGGAACCCACCAAGAGACCCAGTACTTC. This codes for CASRGTHQETQYF.

This chain joins TRBV5-4 and TRBJ2-2, with D uncertain. Germline V lookup: CDR1 SGHNT, CDR2 YYREEE (reference sequence). The V end was cut by 7 bases, the J end by 4 bases, with 5 bases between. This CDR3 spans 11 amino acids. The CDR3, as DNA: TGTGCCAGCGGTGGCACCGGGGAGCTGTTTTTT. It encodes CASGGTGELFF.

The chain carries TRBV29-1 and TRBJ2-7; 9 bases are a match to TRBD2. This CDR3 comprises 14 residues. J was trimmed by 3 bases and V by 3 bases; bases with no gene match: 6. Germline V gene lookup returns CDR1 SQVTM and CDR2 ANQGSEA. The CDR3 sequence is CSVDLSGRNYEQYV. CDR3 sequence (DNA): TGCAGCGTTGATCTTAGCGGGAGAAACTACGAGCAGTACGTC.

V is TRBV13 and J is TRBJ1-2; 7 nucleotides agree with TRBD1. Germline V gene sequence: CDR1 PRHDT, CDR2 FYEKMQ (reference sequence). The CDR3 runs 12 residues. After removal of 6 bases from V and 10 bases from J, the junction contained 8 bases not matched to a gene. The CDR3 DNA reads as TGTGCCAGCAGTCTTATAACAGGGGACTACACCTTC. This encodes CASSLITGDYTF.

This CDR3 reads CASSLGPDTQYF. The DNA for the CDR3 is TGTGCCAGCAGCTTAGGTCCAGATACGCAGTATTTT. The V and J genes are TRBV7-9 and TRBJ2-3, with D unclear. This CDR3 has 12 residues. In germline, CDR1 is SEHNR, CDR2 FQNEAQ (reference sequence). Trimming left V 1 base short and J 4 bases short, with 3 bases between.

This sequence joins TRBV7-9 and TRBJ1-2; D remains ambiguous. The CDR3 sequence is 13 residues long. The germline V gene encodes CDR1 SEHNR and CDR2 FQNEAQ (reference sequence). V lost 5 bases, J lost 8 bases, and 15 bases lay in between. This CDR3 is CASSAVLPLGYTF. CDR3 nucleotide sequence: TGTGCCAGCAGCGCGGTACTCCCCTTAGGCTACACCTTC.

The chain joins TRBV29-1 to TRBJ2-7; perhaps TRBD2 as D (6 bases). The CDR3 consists of 15 residues. CDR1 and CDR2 from the germline V gene are SQVTM and ANQGSEA. V was clipped by 5 bases and J by 2 bases, with 19 bases between them. CDR3 region: CSVRAEGGVPYEQYF. The CDR3 coding sequence is TGCAGCGTTCGCGCGGAGGGCGGGGTCCCCTACGAGCAGTACTTC.

The chain uses TRBV15 and TRBJ2-1; D not resolved. Trimming removed 1 base from V and 6 bases from J, with 10 bases in between. CDR3 size: 14 residues. Looked up from germline, CDR1 is LNHNV and CDR2 is YYDKDF (reference sequence). The DNA of the CDR3 is TGTGCCACCAGCAGAGGAGGTCGGGCCAATGAGCAGTTCTTC. Protein: CATSRGGRANEQFF.

V gene TRBV20-1 combines with J gene TRBJ2-7; 7 bases map to TRBD1. This CDR3 is 15 amino acids long. Germline CDR1 and CDR2: DFQATT and SNEGSKA (reference sequence). After removal of 4 bases from V and 1 base from J, the junction contained 10 bases not matched to a gene. The CDR3 DNA is TGCAGTGCTACAAACCGACAGGGCGGTTCCTACGAGCAGTACTTC. Translating gives CSATNRQGGSYEQYF.

The rearrangement links TRBV9 to TRBJ2-7; D unclear. V was pared by 0 bases and J by 2 bases, with 9 bases between. This CDR3 region has 14 residues. Germline CDR1 reads SGDLS; CDR2 reads YYNGEE. The CDR3 spells CASSVEGSTYEQYF. CDR3 nucleotide sequence: TGTGCCAGCAGCGTAGAGGGCTCCACCTACGAGCAGTACTTC.

This chain uses TRBV30 with TRBJ1-2, with D perhaps TRBD1 (5 bases). CDR1 and CDR2 (germline): GTSNPN, SVGIG (reference sequence). This CDR3 region has 13 residues. V was clipped by 5 bases and J by 8 bases, with 18 bases between them. The CDR3 region has the DNA TGTGCCTGGGCGGTTGAAGGGACGAGCGGCTACACCTTC. Protein: CAWAVEGTSGYTF.

The J gene is TRBJ1-1, the V gene TRBV20-1; 7 nucleotides align to TRBD1. V shed 2 bases, J shed 2 bases, and the junction held 8 bases outside the gene matches. This CDR3 region has 15 residues. Germline-derived CDR1 and CDR2 are DFQATT and SNEGSKA (reference sequence). DNA of the CDR3: TGCAGTGCTAGAACCCCGGGACAGCAAAACACTGAAGCTTTCTTT. Protein sequence: CSARTPGQQNTEAFF.

The gene calls are TRBV7-9 and TRBJ2-7, with D hard to call. Trimming took 1 base from V and 2 from J, leaving 3 bases between them. The CDR3 runs to 12 residues. Germline V gene sequence: CDR1 SEHNR, CDR2 FQNEAQ (reference sequence). CDR3 DNA sequence: TGTGCCAGCAGCTTAGTTGCCTACGAGCAGTACGTC. This codes for CASSLVAYEQYV.

V is TRBV3-1 and J is TRBJ2-7; D uncertain. V was cut by 4 bases and J by 7 bases, with 17 bases left in between. Looked up from germline, CDR1 is LGHDT and CDR2 is YNNKEL (reference sequence). The CDR3 is 14 residues long. The CDR3 DNA sequence: TGTGCCAGCAGCCCAACCCCTTCGGTGGGGGAGCAGTACGTC. Its protein is CASSPTPSVGEQYV.

The chain combines TRBV2 with TRBJ2-4, with D unresolved. The V end was cut by 3 bases, the J end by 0 bases, with 21 bases between. Germline CDR1 and CDR2: SNHLY and FYNNEI. This CDR3 is built from 19 residues. The CDR3 coding sequence is TGTGCCAGCAGTGACCTACCGGAACGTCTACCCATAGCCAAAAACATTCAGTACTTC. The encoded protein is CASSDLPERLPIAKNIQYF.

The chain combines TRBV5-8 with TRBJ1-2; D possibly corresponds to TRBD1 (5 bases). The CDR3 has 13 amino acids. Germline CDR1 SGHTS, CDR2 YDEGEE. Trimming pared 7 bases from V and 8 bases from J, leaving 18 bases between. The CDR3: CASPKGRLDGYTF. The CDR3 DNA sequence: TGTGCCAGCCCAAAGGGACGGCTTGACGGCTACACCTTC. Together with reference TRBV5-8 and TRBJ1-2, the CDR3 gives the full variable domain: EAGVTQSPTHLIKTRGQQATLRCSPISGHTSVYWYQQALGLGLQFLLWYDEGEERNRGNFPPRFSGRQFPNYSSELNVNALELEDSALYLCASPKGRLDGYTFGSGTRLTVV.

The chain combines TRBV2 with TRBJ1-2; TRBD1 matches at 7 bases. The CDR3 loop spans 13 amino acids. The trim removed 6 bases at V and 8 bases at J, leaving 9 bases unmatched. CDR1 and CDR2 (germline): SNHLY, FYNNEI. CDR3 loop: CASSLTGESGYTF. The DNA of the CDR3 is TGTGCCAGCAGCCTTACAGGGGAGAGCGGCTACACCTTC.

V gene TRBV11-1 combines with J gene TRBJ1-6; no clear D. The CDR3 runs to 13 residues. Trimming took 3 bases from V and 7 from J, leaving 7 bases between them. Per germline, CDR1 SGHAT and CDR2 FQDESV (reference sequence). The CDR3 is CASSLGGNSPLHF. The CDR3 coding sequence is TGTGCCAGCAGCTTGGGCGGGAATTCACCCCTCCACTTT.

This chain uses TRBV30 with TRBJ2-3, with TRBD2 matching 8 bases. V lost 5 bases, J lost 2 bases, and 6 bases stayed unmatched. This CDR3 has 14 amino acids. Germline loops: CDR1 GTSNPN, CDR2 SVGIG (reference sequence). The CDR3 reads CAWVRGGVTDTQYF. The CDR3 nucleotides are TGTGCCTGGGTACGGGGGGGAGTCACAGATACGCAGTATTTT.

The rearrangement joins TRBV9 to TRBJ1-2; D uncertain. The CDR3 covers 15 residues. Germline lookup yields CDR1 SGDLS and CDR2 YYNGEE. Trimming pared 0 bases from V and 3 bases from J, leaving 12 bases between. The CDR3 reads CASSVDPDSDYGYTF. In DNA, the CDR3 is TGTGCCAGCAGCGTAGACCCGGACTCAGACTATGGCTACACCTTC.

The chain carries TRBV3-1 and TRBJ2-1; D possibly corresponds to TRBD2 (7 bases). This CDR3 is 19 amino acids long. Germline V gene sequence: CDR1 LGHDT, CDR2 YNNKEL (reference sequence). With 1 base removed from V and 3 bases from J, the gap between germline ends came to 22 bases. CDR3 sequence: CASSQVGGPRPQFYNEQFF. In DNA form, the CDR3 reads TGTGCCAGCAGCCAAGTGGGGGGGCCACGCCCACAATTCTACAATGAGCAGTTCTTC.

In this sample, this clonotype turned up once. V is TRBV30 and J is TRBJ1-2, with a possible D match to TRBD1 (5 bases). Trimming took 1 base from V and 8 from J, leaving 11 bases between them. This CDR3 spans 12 amino acids. CDR1 is GTSNPN, CDR2 SVGIG, per germline (reference sequence). Here the CDR3 reads CAWSAQGGGYTF. The CDR3 DNA reads as TGTGCCTGGAGTGCCCAGGGTGGAGGCTACACCTTC.

The chain uses TRBV14 and TRBJ2-1; no clear D. Trimming cost V 2 bases and J 13 bases, with 9 bases left between them. The CDR3 has 11 amino acids. The V gene's germline CDR1 is SGHDN and CDR2 FVKESK. CDR3 sequence (DNA): TGTGCCAGCAGCCAATCACTTAATCAGTTCTTC. It specifies CASSQSLNQFF.

The chain is built from TRBV20-1 and TRBJ2-1; D is perhaps TRBD1 or TRBD2 (6 bases each). The V and J ends lost 3 bases and 4 bases respectively, with 10 bases between them. The CDR3 consists of 13 residues. The germline gives CDR1 DFQATT, CDR2 SNEGSKA (reference sequence). CDR3 bases: TGCAGTGCTAGCGGGGGCCCGTACAATGAGCAGTTCTTC. Protein sequence: CSASGGPYNEQFF.

The CDR3 DNA sequence: TGTGCCAGCAGTGATTGGACTGTAGGGGGTAGTGGCTACACCTTC. Protein: CASSDWTVGGSGYTF. The chain has TRBV6-1 and TRBJ1-2; D perhaps matches TRBD1 (6 bases). The CDR3 contains 15 residues. The V end lost 3 bases, the J end lost 7 bases, and 18 bases lay between the germline ends. The germline CDR1 and CDR2 sequences are MNHNS and SASEGT.

This clonotype appeared a single time. This rearrangement joins TRBV3-1 to TRBJ2-5; D ambiguous. There are 14 residues in the CDR3. With 2 bases removed from V and 1 base from J, the gap between germline ends came to 8 bases. The germline CDR1 and CDR2 sequences are LGHDT and YNNKEL (reference sequence). Here the CDR3 reads CASSQYRVQETQYF. In nucleotides, the CDR3 is TGTGCCAGCAGCCAATATCGAGTCCAAGAGACCCAGTACTTC.